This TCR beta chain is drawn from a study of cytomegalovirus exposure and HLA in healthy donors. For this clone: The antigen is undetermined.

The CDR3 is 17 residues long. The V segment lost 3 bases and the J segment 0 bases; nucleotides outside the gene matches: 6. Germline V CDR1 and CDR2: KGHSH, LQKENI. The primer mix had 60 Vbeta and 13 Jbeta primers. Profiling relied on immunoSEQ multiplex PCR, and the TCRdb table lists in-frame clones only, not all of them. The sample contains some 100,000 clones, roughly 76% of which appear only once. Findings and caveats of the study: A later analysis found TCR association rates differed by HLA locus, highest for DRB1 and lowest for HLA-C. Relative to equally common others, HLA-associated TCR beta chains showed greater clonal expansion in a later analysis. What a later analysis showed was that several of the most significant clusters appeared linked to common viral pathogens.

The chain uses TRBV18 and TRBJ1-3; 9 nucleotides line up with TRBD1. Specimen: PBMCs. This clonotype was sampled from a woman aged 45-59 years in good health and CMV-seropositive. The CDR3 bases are TGTGCCAGCTCACCCCAACAGGGGGCGGCCTCTGGAAACACCATATATTTT. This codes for CASSPQQGAASGNTIYF.